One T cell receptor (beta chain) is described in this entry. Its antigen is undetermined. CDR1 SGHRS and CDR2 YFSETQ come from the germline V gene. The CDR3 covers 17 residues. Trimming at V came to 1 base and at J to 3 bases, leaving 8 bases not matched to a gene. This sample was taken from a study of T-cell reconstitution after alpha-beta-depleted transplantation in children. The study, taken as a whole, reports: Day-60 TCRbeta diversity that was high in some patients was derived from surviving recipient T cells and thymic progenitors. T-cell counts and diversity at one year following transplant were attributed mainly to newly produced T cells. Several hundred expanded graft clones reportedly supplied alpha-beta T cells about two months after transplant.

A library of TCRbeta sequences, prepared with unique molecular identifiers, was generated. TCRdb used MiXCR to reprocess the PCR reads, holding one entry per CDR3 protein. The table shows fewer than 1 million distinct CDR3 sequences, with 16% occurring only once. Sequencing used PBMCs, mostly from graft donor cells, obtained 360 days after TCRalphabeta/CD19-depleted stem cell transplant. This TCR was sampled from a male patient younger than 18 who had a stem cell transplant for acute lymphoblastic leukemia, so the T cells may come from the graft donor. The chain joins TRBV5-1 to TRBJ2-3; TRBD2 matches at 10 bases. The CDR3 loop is CASSLRLYSGRTDTQYF. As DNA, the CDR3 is TGCGCCAGCAGCTTGCGCCTATATAGCGGGAGGACAGATACGCAGTATTTT.